This TCR beta chain originates from a study of cytomegalovirus exposure and HLA in healthy donors. Assay: immunoSEQ multiplex PCR; the TCRdb copy retains only in-frame clones and omits some. The table has around 120,000 clones, roughly 90% seen once. Looked up from germline, CDR1 is SEHNR and CDR2 is FQNEAQ (reference sequence). The CDR3 sequence is 15 residues long. Trimming removed 3 bases at V and 7 bases at J, with 13 bases between. The receptor was derived from a woman younger than 35 in good health and CMV-seropositive. Sequencing input: PBMCs. The chain carries TRBV7-9 and TRBJ1-6; no reliable D call. CDR3 in amino acids: CASSLGDTGNSPLHF. The DNA of the CDR3 is TGTGCCAGCAGCTTGGGAGACACTGGGAATTCACCCCTCCACTTT.